The 13 T cell receptor beta chains below were found in one sample sequenced in a study of blood T cell repertoires in COVID-19. Sequencing used immunoSEQ multiplex PCR; TCRdb keeps in-frame clones, though not all of them. The sample lists 180,000 or so clones, about 85% seen once, with 7.5% to 10% in the top ten. Source material: peripheral blood. These receptors originate from a woman older than 75 with acute or convalescent COVID-19.

This clone showed up just once. CDR3 nucleotides: TGTGCCAGCAGTTTGACTGTCAGCTCCTATAATTCACCCCTCCACTTT. Protein: CASSLTVSSYNSPLHF. V gene TRBV6-6 combines with J gene TRBJ1-6; D remains ambiguous. CDR1 and CDR2 (germline): MNHNY, SVGAGI (reference sequence). The CDR3 loop spans 16 amino acids. V was clipped by 4 bases and J by 0 bases, with 10 bases between them.

The chain uses TRBV4-1 and TRBJ2-1; D unresolved. The ends were cut back, 3 bases at V and 13 bases at J, with 16 bases in the middle. CDR3 length equals 13 residues. Germline V gene lookup returns CDR1 MGHRA and CDR2 YSYEKL. CDR3 residues: CASSHPGPQEQFF. The CDR3 region has the DNA TGCGCCAGCAGCCACCCTGGCCCCCAGGAACAGTTCTTC.

This rearrangement joins TRBV2 to TRBJ2-7; D call uncertain. The V end lost 0 bases, the J end lost 7 bases, and 16 bases lay between the germline ends. The V gene's germline CDR1 is SNHLY and CDR2 FYNNEI. CDR3 length: 15 amino acids. CDR3 bases: TGTGCCAGCAGTGAAGCGGAAATTCCTCGGGTAGAGCAGTACTTC. Its translation is CASSEAEIPRVEQYF.

The chain couples TRBV5-4 to TRBJ1-1; weak D call: TRBD1 (6 bases). The CDR3 is made up of 15 amino acids. The germline gives CDR1 SGHNT, CDR2 YYREEE (reference sequence). The germline V and J ends were trimmed by 3 bases and 1 base, with 13 bases remaining between them. CDR3 loop: CASSSLTTGNTEAFF. The CDR3 nucleotides are TGTGCCAGCAGCTCACTAACGACAGGGAACACTGAAGCTTTCTTT. Full variable domain (rest looked up from reference TRBV5-4 and TRBJ1-1): ETGVTQSPTHLIKTRGQQVTLRCSSQSGHNTVSWYQQALGQGPQFIFQYYREEENGRGNFPPRFSGLQFPNYSSELNVNALELDDSALYLCASSSLTTGNTEAFFGQGTRLTVV.

The J gene is TRBJ1-1, the V gene TRBV19; D is perhaps TRBD1 (6 bases). Germline CDR1 is LNHDA and CDR2 is SQIVND (reference sequence). Trimming cost V 4 bases and J 6 bases, with 12 bases left between them. There are 13 residues in the CDR3. The CDR3 loop reads CASSRGGEAEAFF. The DNA for the CDR3 is TGTGCCAGTAGTAGAGGGGGGGAAGCTGAAGCTTTCTTT.

This clone turned up a few times. This specimen includes other DNA sequences encoding the same CDR3. The V and J genes are TRBV12-3 or TRBV12-4 and TRBJ1-2; TRBD1 is a possible D gene (5 bases). The CDR3 runs 13 residues. Trimming removed 2 bases from V and 2 bases from J, with 6 bases in between. The CDR3 sequence: CASSLRGNYGYTF. In DNA, the CDR3 is TGTGCCAGCAGTTTACGGGGGAACTATGGCTACACCTTC.

The chain has TRBV18 and TRBJ1-3; the match to TRBD1 covers 7 bases. Germline assignment: CDR1 KGHSH and CDR2 LQKENI. V shed 3 bases, J shed 0 bases, and the junction held 14 bases outside the gene matches. CDR3 length: 19 residues. Written as DNA, the CDR3 is TGTGCCAGCTCACCTCTAGCCACGGCAGGGGGAAACTCTGGAAACACCATATATTTT. Encoded protein: CASSPLATAGGNSGNTIYF.

This clone was observed a handful of times. Likely a read error: the CDR3 ends without its conserved phenylalanine or tryptophan. It is unclear where the CDR3 begins or ends on the DNA, so no DNA is shown, and the CDR3 is as TCRdb lists it. The chain couples TRBV19 to TRBJ1-6. Germline CDR1 and CDR2: LNHDA and SQIVND (reference sequence). The CDR3 is made up of 8 amino acids, end residues included. CDR3 amino acids: CASSIDSL.

This clone was seen just once. The chain couples TRBV7-9 to TRBJ1-4; D not certain. Germline CDR1 and CDR2: SEHNR and FQNEAQ (reference sequence). V was pared by 3 bases and J by 6 bases, with 14 bases between. The CDR3 extends over 15 amino acids. The CDR3 region is CASSFPLRGHEKLFF. The CDR3 region has the DNA TGTGCCAGCAGCTTCCCTCTTCGTGGGCATGAAAAACTGTTTTTT.

CDR3 nucleotide sequence: TGTGCCAGCAGCTTAGTGTCGGGCCTAGCTGCCGATACGCAGTATTTT. Amino acid sequence: CASSLVSGLAADTQYF. The V gene is TRBV7-2, the J gene TRBJ2-3, with D possibly TRBD2 on 5 matching bases. V lost 1 base and J 6 bases, leaving 17 bases between the germline ends. This CDR3 contains 16 residues. The germline gives CDR1 SGHTA, CDR2 FQGNSA.

The V call is TRBV4-3, the J call TRBJ2-3, with TRBD2 identical over 10 bases. The germline gives CDR1 LGHNA, CDR2 YSLEER. With 6 bases clipped from V and 6 bases from J, the junction kept 9 bases outside the gene matches. The CDR3 totals 15 residues. The CDR3 loop reads CASSTAGGPFDTQYF. CDR3 DNA: TGCGCCAGCAGTACAGCGGGGGGGCCGTTTGATACGCAGTATTTT.

This clone was picked up one time. The DNA of the CDR3 is TGTGCCAGCAAAGGACATGCAACCGGGGAGCTGTTTTTT. It codes for CASKGHATGELFF. The chain is built from TRBV27 and TRBJ2-2; a possible D gene is TRBD1 (5 bases). The V gene's germline CDR1 is MNHEY and CDR2 SMNVEV (reference sequence). This CDR3 has 13 residues. The germline V and J ends were trimmed by 7 bases and 5 bases, with 11 bases remaining between them.

The chain has TRBV18 and TRBJ2-2, with 8 bases aligning to TRBD1. The CDR3 extends over 16 amino acids. Germline V lookup: CDR1 KGHSH, CDR2 LQKENI. V dropped 5 bases and J dropped 4; count of bases not matched to a gene: 9. The CDR3 DNA follows: TGTGCCAGCTCATCCCGTCAGGGGGCGGGCACCGGGGAGCTGTTTTTT. It specifies CASSSRQGAGTGELFF.